The 31 T cell receptor beta chains below come from one sample, sequenced in a study of T cell responses to AZD1222 COVID-19 vaccine. This table comes from immunoSEQ multiplex PCR, and its TCRdb copy is limited to in-frame clones, with some not included. There are 90,000 to 120,000 clones in the sample; about 82% occur only once, and approximately 3.3% lies in the top ten. The specimen was peripheral blood, collected on day 0 of AZD1222 vaccination. Receptors were obtained from an adult in good health.

A few counts support this clone. V and J are TRBV24-1 and TRBJ2-7; 10 bases fit TRBD2. V shed 6 bases and J 0 bases; nucleotides not matched to a gene: 4. From germline, CDR1 is KGHDR and CDR2 SFDVKD. This CDR3 is 15 amino acids long. Here the CDR3 DNA reads TGTGCCACCAGTCAGCGGGGGGGTAACTCCTACGAGCAGTACTTC. This codes for CATSQRGGNSYEQYF.

V and J are TRBV10-3 and TRBJ2-2; D possibly corresponds to TRBD1 (6 bases). In germline, CDR1 is ENHRY, CDR2 SYGVKD. This CDR3 comprises 14 residues. Trimming pared 4 bases from V and 4 bases from J, leaving 10 bases between. The CDR3 nucleotides read TGTGCCATCAGTGCGACAGGCACCACCGGGGAGCTGTTTTTT. Encoded protein: CAISATGTTGELFF.

The V and J genes are TRBV27 and TRBJ2-2, with 7 bases fitting TRBD2. From germline, CDR1 is MNHEY and CDR2 SMNVEV (reference sequence). The junction had 10 bases not matched to a gene; V was cut back by 7 bases and J by 8 bases. This CDR3 is built from 14 residues. The CDR3 sequence is CASKYERGHGELFF. The CDR3 bases are TGTGCCAGCAAGTACGAGCGGGGCCATGGGGAGCTGTTTTTT.

The rearrangement links TRBV3-1 (or the pseudogene TRBV3-2) to TRBJ2-5; no reliable D call. The CDR3 runs 13 residues. The germline V and J ends were trimmed by 2 bases and 1 base, with 5 bases remaining between them. Germline V lookup: CDR1 LGHDT, CDR2 YNNKEL (reference sequence). As DNA, the CDR3 is TGTGCCAGCAGCCAACGCTCCCAAGAGACCCAGTACTTC. This translates into CASSQRSQETQYF.

V and J are TRBV28 and TRBJ1-5, with D perhaps TRBD1 (6 bases). V was trimmed by 6 bases and J by 5 bases, leaving 14 bases between them. This CDR3 is built from 14 residues. CDR1 and CDR2 (germline): MDHEN, SYDVKM. In nucleotides, the CDR3 is TGTGCCAGCAGCTCAGGACAGCTCGATCAGCCCCAGCATTTT. Amino acid sequence: CASSSGQLDQPQHF.

The V gene is TRBV9, the J gene TRBJ2-3; D gene uncertain. Looked up from germline, CDR1 is SGDLS and CDR2 is YYNGEE. The CDR3 extends over 14 amino acids. The V end was cut by 2 bases, the J end by 3 bases, with 10 bases between. CDR3 DNA: TGTGCCAGCAGCGTCTACAGTGGGACAGATACGCAGTATTTT. Amino acids: CASSVYSGTDTQYF.

The V gene is TRBV9, the J gene TRBJ1-2; D gene uncertain. Germline V gene data show CDR1 as SGDLS and CDR2 as YYNGEE. This CDR3 spans 17 amino acids. Deletions cut 1 base from V and 6 bases from J, with 22 bases between. CDR3 bases: TGTGCCAGCAGCGTAAGGCCCACCGGCCCGATAGATAATGGCTACACCTTC. Translated: CASSVRPTGPIDNGYTF.

The chain joins TRBV7-2 to TRBJ1-3; D is possibly TRBD1 (5 bases). The CDR3 totals 13 residues. The germline V gene has CDR1 SGHTA and CDR2 FQGNSA. Trimming pared 5 bases from V and 5 bases from J, leaving 10 bases between. CDR3 sequence (DNA): TGTGCCAGCAGCCCACAGGATAGAAACACCATATATTTT. Translating it yields CASSPQDRNTIYF.

This clone was seen a handful of times. The CDR3 region is CASIAGRAGSPLHF. In DNA form, the CDR3 reads TGTGCCAGCATCGCGGGCAGGGCTGGTTCACCCCTCCACTTT. The chain is built from TRBV7-9 and TRBJ1-6; tentative D call: TRBD1 (5 bases). Germline V gene data show CDR1 as SEHNR and CDR2 as FQNEAQ (reference sequence). V lost 7 bases and J 9 bases, leaving 16 bases between the germline ends. The CDR3 covers 14 residues.

This clone was recorded a few times. V gene TRBV3-1 (or the pseudogene TRBV3-2) combines with J gene TRBJ2-3; the D gene is possibly TRBD1 (6 bases). The germline V gene has CDR1 LGHDT and CDR2 YNNKEL (reference sequence). This CDR3 contains 16 residues. The V end was cut by 4 bases, the J end by 6 bases, with 20 bases between. The chain's CDR3 is CASSRTISLGADTQYF. Written as DNA, the CDR3 is TGTGCCAGCAGCCGAACCATCTCCCTGGGGGCGGATACGCAGTATTTT.

The V call is TRBV11-2, the J call TRBJ1-1, with a weak D call TRBD1 (6 bases). V dropped 5 bases and J dropped 7 bases, with 11 bases sitting between them. CDR1 and CDR2 (germline): SGHAT, FQNNGV. The CDR3 length is 12 residues. DNA of the CDR3: TGTGCCAGCAGCCAACAGGGTTTTGAAGCTTTCTTT. Translating it yields CASSQQGFEAFF.

CDR3 in DNA: TGTGCCAGCAGCCAAGATGATGGGACAGGCGAAAATTCACCCCTCCACTTT. Its translation is CASSQDDGTGENSPLHF. The J gene is TRBJ1-6, the V gene TRBV4-2, with 8 bases fitting TRBD1. The CDR3 extends over 17 amino acids. The germline V gene has CDR1 LGHNA and CDR2 YNFKEQ. J lost 7 bases, V lost 0 bases, and 8 bases had no gene match.

This rearrangement joins TRBV14 to TRBJ2-2; D unresolved. The CDR3 totals 17 residues. V lost 0 bases and J lost 5, with 16 bases in between. CDR1 and CDR2 from the germline V gene are SGHDN and FVKESK. This CDR3 reads CASSQDPPPRQTGELFF. The CDR3 DNA is TGTGCCAGCAGCCAAGACCCCCCTCCGAGACAAACCGGGGAGCTGTTTTTT.

The chain carries TRBV19 and TRBJ1-5, with D possibly TRBD1 on 5 matching bases. The ends were cut back, 3 bases at V and 3 bases at J, with 12 bases in the middle. Per germline, CDR1 LNHDA and CDR2 SQIVND (reference sequence). The CDR3 loop spans 15 amino acids. The CDR3 region has the DNA TGTGCCAGTAGTATTGACAGCCTGTTCAATCAGCCCCAGCATTTT. This sequence encodes CASSIDSLFNQPQHF.

The chain joins TRBV5-1 to TRBJ2-2; D not certain. Germline CDR1 SGHRS, CDR2 YFSETQ. V was shortened by 4 bases and J by 6 bases, with 13 bases between the two germline ends. The CDR3 is 14 residues long. The CDR3 loop is CASSPGPTPGELFF. DNA of the CDR3: TGCGCCAGCAGCCCGGGTCCCACCCCCGGGGAGCTGTTTTTT.

The genes are TRBV28 and TRBJ1-2; D remains ambiguous. Looked up from germline, CDR1 is MDHEN and CDR2 is SYDVKM. Trimming shortened V by 6 bases and J by 5 bases, and 13 bases separated the two germline ends. This CDR3 is 13 amino acids long. CDR3 residues: CASSVSFSYGYTF. As DNA, the CDR3 is TGTGCCAGCAGCGTATCGTTCAGTTATGGCTACACCTTC.

The chain uses TRBV28 and TRBJ2-3; possible D gene TRBD2, 5 bases. Deletions cut 2 bases from V and 0 bases from J, with 6 bases between. The CDR3 length is 14 residues. Per the germline V gene, CDR1 is MDHEN and CDR2 is SYDVKM. CDR3 region: CASSLGRSTDTQYF. The CDR3 nucleotides read TGTGCCAGCAGTTTAGGGAGAAGCACAGATACGCAGTATTTT.

This clone was observed a single time. The V gene is TRBV12-5, the J gene TRBJ2-1; D perhaps matches TRBD1 (6 bases). The germline V gene has CDR1 LGHNT and CDR2 FRNRAP. The V end lost 6 bases, the J end lost 7 bases, and 13 bases lay between the germline ends. The length of the CDR3 is 13 residues. CDR3 coding DNA: TGTGCTAGTGGCGACAGGTTTTATAATGAGCAGTTCTTC. Amino acid sequence: CASGDRFYNEQFF.

This sequence joins TRBV9 and TRBJ2-1; D not resolved. V lost 1 base to trimming and J lost 2 bases, with 13 bases between them. Germline V gene sequence: CDR1 SGDLS, CDR2 YYNGEE. The CDR3 runs 16 residues. This CDR3 reads CASSVHVGRTYNEQFF. CDR3 DNA sequence: TGTGCCAGCAGCGTACATGTGGGTCGCACCTACAATGAGCAGTTCTTC.

The V and J genes are TRBV6-4 and TRBJ2-3; D perhaps matches TRBD2 (6 bases). This CDR3 region has 14 residues. The V gene lost 4 bases and the J gene lost 2 bases, with 10 bases spanning the gap. CDR1 and CDR2 (germline): MRHNA, SNTAGT. The CDR3 spells CASSVGGYTDTQYF. For the CDR3, the DNA is TGTGCCAGCAGTGTAGGAGGGTACACAGATACGCAGTATTTT.

This rearrangement joins TRBV7-3 to TRBJ2-5; D is unresolved. V was cut by 5 bases and J by 5 bases, with 15 bases left in between. The germline CDR1 and CDR2 sequences are SGHTA and FQGTGA. The CDR3 consists of 14 residues. The CDR3, as DNA: TGTGCCAGCAGCCCCGGACCCTCTCCCGAGACCCAGTACTTC. Translating gives CASSPGPSPETQYF.

V is TRBV24-1 and J is TRBJ1-2, with TRBD1 identical over 12 bases. This CDR3 has 15 amino acids. Germline values: CDR1 KGHDR, CDR2 SFDVKD. V dropped 4 bases and J dropped 7; count of bases not matched to a gene: 6. CDR3 nucleotides: TGTGCCACCAGTGACCCGGGACAGGGGGCATCTGGCTACACCTTC. Residues: CATSDPGQGASGYTF.

V is TRBV3-1 (or the pseudogene TRBV3-2) and J is TRBJ1-2; no firm D call. From germline, CDR1 is LGHDT and CDR2 YNNKEL (reference sequence). V shed 1 base and J shed 4 bases, with 7 bases lying between them. This CDR3 is 13 amino acids long. The CDR3 nucleotides are TGTGCCAGCAGCCAAGGATCGTTCTATGGCTACACCTTC. Amino acid sequence: CASSQGSFYGYTF.

This clone showed up just a few times. The chain links TRBV11-2 to TRBJ1-4; the D gene is possibly TRBD1 (5 bases). Trimming pared 5 bases from V and 0 bases from J, leaving 16 bases between. CDR1 is SGHAT, CDR2 FQNNGV, per germline. The CDR3 consists of 17 residues. In DNA, the CDR3 is TGTGCCAGCAGCCCCAGAGGTAGGGGCGCAACTAATGAAAAACTGTTTTTT. It yields the protein CASSPRGRGATNEKLFF.

Concerning this clone itself: A read error may account for a junction end that differs from germline. The chain employs TRBV6-5 and TRBJ2-5, with 7 bases identical to TRBD2. CDR1 MNHEY and CDR2 SVGAGI come from the germline V gene. This CDR3 comprises 15 residues. The CDR3 sequence is CAGSPILAFPETQYF. CDR3 nucleotide sequence: TGTGCCGGCAGCCCCATACTAGCGTTCCCAGAGACCCAGTACTTC.

The count of this clone is one. The V gene is TRBV9, the J gene TRBJ2-1; D not resolved. V gave up 2 bases and J gave up 10 bases, with 10 bases separating them. The CDR3 has 12 residues. Germline values: CDR1 SGDLS, CDR2 YYNGEE. In DNA form, the CDR3 reads TGTGCCAGCAGCGTGGGGTTGGGAGAGCAGTTCTTC. It is translated as CASSVGLGEQFF.

This chain joins TRBV18 and TRBJ1-1; a weak D match, TRBD1 (5 bases). Germline values: CDR1 KGHSH, CDR2 LQKENI. V was trimmed by 3 bases and J by 1 base, leaving 9 bases between them. The CDR3 contains 14 residues. The CDR3 is CASSPDTGNTEAFF. In nucleotides, the CDR3 is TGTGCCAGCTCACCGGATACAGGGAACACTGAAGCTTTCTTT.

J is TRBJ2-3 and V is TRBV7-2, with TRBD2 identical over 14 bases. This CDR3 is built from 14 residues. Germline-derived CDR1 and CDR2 are SGHTA and FQGNSA. V lost 5 bases to trimming and J lost 8 bases; unmatched junction nucleotides: 3. Written as DNA, the CDR3 is TGTGCCAGCAGCCCCGGACTAGCGGGGGGTACGCAGTATTTT. This encodes CASSPGLAGGTQYF.

V is TRBV19 and J is TRBJ1-6; D might be TRBD1 (6 bases). The CDR3 is made up of 13 amino acids. CDR1 and CDR2 from the germline V gene are LNHDA and SQIVND (reference sequence). V was shortened by 7 bases and J by 9 bases, with 13 bases between the two germline ends. CDR3 protein: CASTLGRGSPLHF. CDR3 nucleotide sequence: TGTGCCAGTACCCTGGGCAGGGGTTCACCCCTCCACTTT.

This clone came up many times. V usage is TRBV5-4 and J usage is TRBJ2-7; 7 positions agree with TRBD1. V was clipped by 4 bases and J by 3 bases; unmatched bases: 10. The CDR3 extends over 15 amino acids. Germline-derived CDR1 and CDR2 are SGHNT and YYREEE (reference sequence). In nucleotides, the CDR3 is TGTGCCAGCAGCGGGACGGACAGGAAAAACTACGAGCAGTACTTC. This gives the protein CASSGTDRKNYEQYF. The entire variable domain, with the rest obtained from reference TRBV5-4 and TRBJ2-7, is as follows: ETGVTQSPTHLIKTRGQQVTLRCSSQSGHNTVSWYQQALGQGPQFIFQYYREEENGRGNFPPRFSGLQFPNYSSELNVNALELDDSALYLCASSGTDRKNYEQYFGPGTRLTVT.

This chain uses TRBV2 with TRBJ1-5; 9 bases map to TRBD1. The CDR3 is 18 residues long. V dropped 4 bases and J dropped 6; count of bases not matched to a gene: 16. Germline CDR1 reads SNHLY; CDR2 reads FYNNEI. The CDR3 nucleotides are TGTGCCAGCAGTGGACGTCCCGGGACAGGGAAGTATGGTCAGCCCCAGCATTTT. Translating it yields CASSGRPGTGKYGQPQHF.